The 22 T cell receptor beta chains reported below all come from one sample, sequenced in a study of monozygotic twins with inflammatory bowel disease. TCRdb re-analyzed the 5' RACE reads; it lists each CDR3 protein once, without DNA. The table for this sample gives about 160,000 distinct CDR3 sequences. Sequenced material: blood. The receptors come from a human donor with ulcerative colitis or Crohn's disease, or a healthy co-twin of an affected twin (not recorded which).

The chain employs TRBV27 and TRBJ1-1; TCRdb's D call of TRBD1 is untestable without DNA. CDR1 and CDR2 from the germline V gene are MNHEY and SMNVEV (reference sequence). The CDR3 spans 13 residues. This CDR3 is CASSFSGGTDAFF.

The chain joins TRBV29-1 to TRBJ2-6; TCRdb's assignment of TRBD1 cannot be checked, as there is no DNA. Per germline, CDR1 SQVTM and CDR2 ANQGSEA. The CDR3 is 15 amino acids. The CDR3 spells CSVLETGNWANVLTF.

The V and J genes are TRBV5-1 and TRBJ1-1; TCRdb picks TRBD1, but there is no DNA to check that call. CDR3 length: 14 amino acids. CDR1 and CDR2 (germline): SGHRS, YFSETQ. The CDR3 region is CASRLPGRNTEAFF.

The rearrangement joins TRBV10-3 to TRBJ2-6; TCRdb proposes TRBD1, but this gene call is untestable without DNA. This CDR3 comprises 19 residues. CDR1 is ENHRY, CDR2 SYGVKD, per germline. The chain's CDR3 is CAISESMGQGAPGANVLTF.

The genes are TRBV7-2 and TRBJ2-2; TCRdb's D call, TRBD2, is unchecked because there is no DNA. Germline loops: CDR1 SGHTA, CDR2 FQGNSA. CDR3 length: 16 residues. CDR3 protein: CASSLAAGLDTGELFF.

The chain carries TRBV7-2 and TRBJ2-7; TCRdb returns TRBD2, unconfirmable since there is no DNA. Germline V CDR1 and CDR2: SGHTA, FQGNSA. This CDR3 comprises 16 residues. The CDR3 spells CASSFVGAGGKYEQYF.

This chain links TRBV7-9 with TRBJ2-7. There are 14 residues in the CDR3. Germline CDR1 reads SEHNR; CDR2 reads FQNEAQ (reference sequence). CDR3 amino acids: CASSFSGRPYEQYF.

The chain couples TRBV30 to TRBJ1-1; the TCRdb D gene call, TRBD1, has no DNA to confirm it. This CDR3 is 12 amino acids long. Germline V lookup: CDR1 GTSNPN, CDR2 SVGIG (reference sequence). The CDR3 sequence: CAWRGGNTEAFF. The full variable domain, in which reference TRBV30 and TRBJ1-1 provide the parts outside the CDR3, is SQTIHQWPATLVQPVGSPLSLECTVEGTSNPNLYWYRQAAGRGLQLLFYSVGIGQISSEVPQNLSASRPQDRQFILSSKKLLLSDSGFYLCAWRGGNTEAFFGQGTRLTVV.

The chain carries TRBV19 and TRBJ2-3; TCRdb returns TRBD2, unconfirmable since there is no DNA. This CDR3 has 16 residues. The germline V gene encodes CDR1 LNHDA and CDR2 SQIVND (reference sequence). CDR3 in amino acids: CASSGSLAMSTDTQYF. Drawing the rest from reference TRBV19 and TRBJ2-3, the complete variable domain is DGGITQSPKYLFRKEGQNVTLSCEQNLNHDAMYWYRQDPGQGLRLIYYSQIVNDFQKGDIAEGYSVSREKKESFPLTVTSAQKNPTAFYLCASSGSLAMSTDTQYFGPGTRLTVL.

The rearrangement joins TRBV7-2 to TRBJ2-7; no DNA is available, so the TRBD1 call from TCRdb remains unchecked. The CDR3 sequence is 14 residues long. Germline values: CDR1 SGHTA, CDR2 FQGNSA. The CDR3 sequence: CASSSQGQDYEQYF.

This rearrangement joins TRBV5-1 to TRBJ2-1. Germline V gene data show CDR1 as SGHRS and CDR2 as YFSETQ. The CDR3 totals 12 residues. CDR3: CASSLANSIQFF.

The CDR3 sequence: CASSLYRTGSYEQYF. The gene calls are TRBV5-5 and TRBJ2-7; with no DNA, the TCRdb D assignment of TRBD1 cannot be verified. The length of the CDR3 is 15 residues. Germline V lookup: CDR1 SGHKS, CDR2 YYEKEE (reference sequence). The full variable domain, in which reference TRBV5-5 and TRBJ2-7 provide the parts outside the CDR3, is DAGVTQSPTHLIKTRGQQVTLRCSPISGHKSVSWYQQVLGQGPQFIFQYYEKEERGRGNFPDRFSARQFPNYSSELNVNALLLGDSALYLCASSLYRTGSYEQYFGPGTRLTVT.

The chain joins TRBV12-3 or TRBV12-4 to TRBJ1-2. CDR3 length equals 13 residues. CDR3 region: CATGGSSWGGYTF.

This rearrangement joins TRBV28 to TRBJ2-5; TCRdb gives TRBD2 as the D gene, but with no DNA this cannot be confirmed. This CDR3 spans 16 amino acids. Per the germline V gene, CDR1 is MDHEN and CDR2 is SYDVKM. CDR3 region: CASSRPYTSLEETQYF.

The chain links TRBV6-5 to TRBJ2-1. Germline loops: CDR1 MNHEY, CDR2 SVGAGI. This CDR3 contains 16 residues. CDR3: CASSNPSGRPYNEQFF.

This chain links TRBV6-1 with TRBJ1-1; TCRdb returns TRBD1, unconfirmable since there is no DNA. The germline V gene has CDR1 MNHNS and CDR2 SASEGT. The CDR3 totals 14 residues. CDR3 amino acids: CASSPGTGGAWAFF.

V usage is TRBV3-1 and J usage is TRBJ2-7; the D gene TCRdb calls, TRBD1, cannot be checked with no DNA. The CDR3 is made up of 12 amino acids. Germline assignment: CDR1 LGHDT and CDR2 YNNKEL (reference sequence). The CDR3 loop is CASSQGGVEQYF.

The chain couples TRBV24-1 to TRBJ2-3; TCRdb's D call of TRBD1 is untestable without DNA. CDR1 is KGHDR and CDR2 is SFDVKD in the germline V gene. The CDR3 has 14 residues. The CDR3 protein is CATSARGVTDTQYF.

The chain links TRBV5-1 to TRBJ2-1; TCRdb returns TRBD2, unconfirmable since there is no DNA. From germline, CDR1 is SGHRS and CDR2 YFSETQ. This CDR3 is built from 15 residues. This CDR3 reads CASSFLAGMNNEQFF. Combining the CDR3 with reference TRBV5-1 and TRBJ2-1 gives the whole variable domain KAGVTQTPRYLIKTRGQQVTLSCSPISGHRSVSWYQQTPGQGLQFLFEYFSETQRNKGNFPGRFSGRQFSNSRSEMNVSTLELGDSALYLCASSFLAGMNNEQFFGPGTRLTVL.

The rearrangement links TRBV29-1 to TRBJ2-1; TCRdb indicates TRBD1, and absent DNA this call remains unverified. Germline V gene data show CDR1 as SQVTM and CDR2 as ANQGSEA. The CDR3 spans 14 residues. This CDR3 is CSVEGPPSYNEQFF.

This chain connects TRBV7-8 to TRBJ2-1; TCRdb picks TRBD2, but there is no DNA to check that call. The CDR3 runs to 16 residues. The V gene's germline CDR1 is SGHVS and CDR2 FQNEAQ. This chain's CDR3 is CASSLRTSGSGDEQFF. Full variable domain (remainder filled in from reference TRBV7-8 and TRBJ2-1): GAGVSQSPRYKVAKRGQDVALRCDPISGHVSLFWYQQALGQGPEFLTYFQNEAQLDKSGLPSDRFFAERPEGSVSTLKIQRTQQEDSAVYLCASSLRTSGSGDEQFFGPGTRLTVL.

The chain recombines TRBV27 with TRBJ1-1; TCRdb reports TRBD1, a call that lacks DNA to check it against. There are 16 residues in the CDR3. Germline CDR1 reads MNHEY; CDR2 reads SMNVEV (reference sequence). CDR3 amino acids: CASSLRTGIANTEAFF.